One T cell receptor beta chain is described in this entry. The sample comes from a study of blood T cell repertoires in COVID-19. The CDR3 is 16 residues long. The germline V and J ends were trimmed by 2 bases and 0 bases, with 13 bases remaining between them. In germline, CDR1 is SGHRS, CDR2 YFSETQ. Per the study methods: Cell counts per sample came from amplifying reference gene primers. Sequenced by immunoSEQ multiplex PCR; TCRdb stores in-frame clones only, minus some. V and J calls and clone size are as listed in that table; D and trimming were resolved from the DNA. This table has some 59,000 clones, about four fifths appearing once.

The chain employs TRBV5-1 and TRBJ2-3; no clear D gene. This sequence was found in a man younger than 40 with COVID-19, enrolled during active disease. The specimen was peripheral blood. DNA of the CDR3: TGCGCCAGCAGCTTTGGAACAATCGGGAGCACAGATACGCAGTATTTT. Protein product: CASSFGTIGSTDTQYF. Full variable domain (outside the CDR3, taken from reference TRBV5-1 and TRBJ2-3): KAGVTQTPRYLIKTRGQQVTLSCSPISGHRSVSWYQQTPGQGLQFLFEYFSETQRNKGNFPGRFSGRQFSNSRSEMNVSTLELGDSALYLCASSFGTIGSTDTQYFGPGTRLTVL.